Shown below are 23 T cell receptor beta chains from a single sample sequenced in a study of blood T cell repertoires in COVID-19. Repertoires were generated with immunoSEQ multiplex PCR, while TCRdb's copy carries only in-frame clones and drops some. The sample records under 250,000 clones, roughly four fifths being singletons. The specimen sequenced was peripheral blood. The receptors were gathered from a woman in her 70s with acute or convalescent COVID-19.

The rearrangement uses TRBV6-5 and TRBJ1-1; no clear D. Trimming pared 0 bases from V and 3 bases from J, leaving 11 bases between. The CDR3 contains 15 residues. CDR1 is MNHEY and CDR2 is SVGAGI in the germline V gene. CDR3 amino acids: CASSYSMSKHTEAFF. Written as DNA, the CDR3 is TGTGCCAGCAGTTACTCGATGAGTAAGCACACTGAAGCTTTCTTT.

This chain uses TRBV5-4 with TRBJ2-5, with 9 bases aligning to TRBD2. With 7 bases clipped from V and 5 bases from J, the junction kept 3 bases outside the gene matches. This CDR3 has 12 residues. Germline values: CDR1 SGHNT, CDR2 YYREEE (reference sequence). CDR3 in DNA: TGTGCCAGCTCTAGCGGGGTCGAGACCCAGTACTTC. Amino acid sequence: CASSSGVETQYF.

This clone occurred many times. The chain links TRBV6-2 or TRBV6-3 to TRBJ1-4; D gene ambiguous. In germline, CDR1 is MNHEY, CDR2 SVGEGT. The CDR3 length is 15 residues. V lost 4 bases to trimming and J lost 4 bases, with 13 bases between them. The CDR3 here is CASSSEGLVNEKLFF. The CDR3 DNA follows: TGTGCCAGCAGTTCGGAGGGATTGGTTAATGAAAAACTGTTTTTT.

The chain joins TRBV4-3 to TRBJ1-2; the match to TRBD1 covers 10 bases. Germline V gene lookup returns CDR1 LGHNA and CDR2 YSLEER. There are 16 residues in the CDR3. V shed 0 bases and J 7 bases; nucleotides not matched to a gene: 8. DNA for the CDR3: TGCGCCAGCAGCCAAGATCACGGACGGACAGGGGGTGGCTACACCTTC. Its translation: CASSQDHGRTGGGYTF.

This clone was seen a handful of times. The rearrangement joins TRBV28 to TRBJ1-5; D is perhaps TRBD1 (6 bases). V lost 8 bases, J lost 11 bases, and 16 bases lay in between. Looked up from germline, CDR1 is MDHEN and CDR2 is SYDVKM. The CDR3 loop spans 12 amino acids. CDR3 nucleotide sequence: TGTGCCAGCGGCCAGGGGTTGAGGTCCCAGCATTTT. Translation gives CASGQGLRSQHF. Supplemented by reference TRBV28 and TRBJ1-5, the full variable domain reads DVKVTQSSRYLVKRTGEKVFLECVQDMDHENMFWYRQDPGLGLRLIYFSYDVKMKEKGDIPEGYSVSREKKERFSLILESASTNQTSMYLCASGQGLRSQHFGDGTRLSIL.

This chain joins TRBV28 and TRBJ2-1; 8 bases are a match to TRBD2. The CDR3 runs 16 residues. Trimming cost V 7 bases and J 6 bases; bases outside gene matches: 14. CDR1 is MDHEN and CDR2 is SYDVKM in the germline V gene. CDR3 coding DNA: TGTGCCAGCAACCAGCTAAAGGCTAGCGGGTTCAATGAGCAGTTCTTC. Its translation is CASNQLKASGFNEQFF.

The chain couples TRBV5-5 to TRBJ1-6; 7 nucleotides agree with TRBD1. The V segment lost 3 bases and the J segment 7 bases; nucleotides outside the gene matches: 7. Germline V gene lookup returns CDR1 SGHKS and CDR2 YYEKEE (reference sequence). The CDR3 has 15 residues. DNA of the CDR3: TGTGCCAGCAGCTCTCGACAGGGACGCAATTCACCCCTCCACTTT. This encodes CASSSRQGRNSPLHF.

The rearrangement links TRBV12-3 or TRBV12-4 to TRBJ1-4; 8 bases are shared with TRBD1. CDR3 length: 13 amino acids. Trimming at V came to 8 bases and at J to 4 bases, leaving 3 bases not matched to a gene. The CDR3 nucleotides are TGTGCCAGCTCACAGGGGGTTAATGAAAAACTGTTTTTT. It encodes CASSQGVNEKLFF.

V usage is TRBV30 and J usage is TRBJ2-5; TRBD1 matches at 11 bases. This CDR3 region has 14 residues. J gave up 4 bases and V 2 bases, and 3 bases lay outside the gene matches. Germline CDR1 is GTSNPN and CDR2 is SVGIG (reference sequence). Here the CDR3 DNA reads TGTGCCTGGAGTCGGACAGGGGGCTTAGAGACCCAGTACTTC. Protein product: CAWSRTGGLETQYF. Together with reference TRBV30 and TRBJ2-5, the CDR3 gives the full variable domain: SQTIHQWPATLVQPVGSPLSLECTVEGTSNPNLYWYRQAAGRGLQLLFYSVGIGQISSEVPQNLSASRPQDRQFILSSKKLLLSDSGFYLCAWSRTGGLETQYFGPGTRLLVL.

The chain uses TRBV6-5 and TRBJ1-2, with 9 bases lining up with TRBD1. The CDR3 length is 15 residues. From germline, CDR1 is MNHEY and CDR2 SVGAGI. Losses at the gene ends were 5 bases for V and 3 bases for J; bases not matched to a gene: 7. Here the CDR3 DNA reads TGTGCCAGCAGTCCCCCGGGACAGGGATACTATGGCTACACCTTC. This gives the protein CASSPPGQGYYGYTF.

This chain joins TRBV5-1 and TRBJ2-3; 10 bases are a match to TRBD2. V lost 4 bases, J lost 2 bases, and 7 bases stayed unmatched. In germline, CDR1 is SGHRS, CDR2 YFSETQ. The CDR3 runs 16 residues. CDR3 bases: TGCGCCAGCAGCCGAGGGCTAGCGGGGGTCACAGATACGCAGTATTTT. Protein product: CASSRGLAGVTDTQYF.

CDR3 loop: CASTIERGGRDTQYF. The CDR3 bases are TGTGCCAGCACCATAGAGCGGGGGGGCCGCGATACGCAGTATTTT. The chain links TRBV2 to TRBJ2-3; 10 bases are shared with TRBD2. Trimming removed 7 bases from V and 6 bases from J; junction bases left unmatched: 10. Germline lookup yields CDR1 SNHLY and CDR2 FYNNEI. The CDR3 contains 15 residues. Supplemented by reference TRBV2 and TRBJ2-3, the full variable domain reads EPEVTQTPSHQVTQMGQEVILRCVPISNHLYFYWYRQILGQKVEFLVSFYNNEISEKSEIFDDQFSVERPDGSNFTLKIRSTKLEDSAMYFCASTIERGGRDTQYFGPGTRLTVL.

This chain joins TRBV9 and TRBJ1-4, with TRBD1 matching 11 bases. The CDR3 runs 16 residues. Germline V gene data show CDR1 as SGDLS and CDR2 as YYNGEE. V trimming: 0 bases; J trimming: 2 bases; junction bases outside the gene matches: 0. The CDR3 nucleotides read TGTGCCAGCAGCGTAGGGGACAGGGGGACTAATGAAAAACTGTTTTTT. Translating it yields CASSVGDRGTNEKLFF.

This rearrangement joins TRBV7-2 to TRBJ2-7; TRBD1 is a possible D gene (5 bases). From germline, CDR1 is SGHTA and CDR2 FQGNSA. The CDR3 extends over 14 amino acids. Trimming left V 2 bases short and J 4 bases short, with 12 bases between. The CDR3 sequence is CASSLPVGLYEQYF. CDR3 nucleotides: TGTGCCAGCAGCTTACCGGTGGGGCTTTACGAGCAGTACTTC.

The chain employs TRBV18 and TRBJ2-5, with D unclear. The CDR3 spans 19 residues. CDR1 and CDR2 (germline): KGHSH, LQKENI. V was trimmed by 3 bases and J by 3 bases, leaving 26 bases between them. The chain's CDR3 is CASSPTNSIRSYREETQYF. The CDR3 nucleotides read TGTGCCAGCTCACCCACTAACTCCATTAGGTCCTACCGAGAAGAGACCCAGTACTTC.

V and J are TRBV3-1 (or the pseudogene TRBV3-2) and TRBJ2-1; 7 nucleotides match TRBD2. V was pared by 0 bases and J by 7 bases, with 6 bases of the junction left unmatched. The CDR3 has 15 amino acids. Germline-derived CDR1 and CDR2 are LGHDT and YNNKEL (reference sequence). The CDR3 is CASSQEGGGRNEQFF. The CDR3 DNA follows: TGTGCCAGCAGCCAAGAGGGCGGGGGTAGGAATGAGCAGTTCTTC.

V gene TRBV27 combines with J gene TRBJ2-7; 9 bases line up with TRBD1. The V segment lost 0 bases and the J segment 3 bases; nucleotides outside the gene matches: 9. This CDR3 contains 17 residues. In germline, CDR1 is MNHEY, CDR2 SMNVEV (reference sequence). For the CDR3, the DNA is TGTGCCAGCAGTTTATCCGCCGGGACAGGGTACCTCTACGAGCAGTACTTC. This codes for CASSLSAGTGYLYEQYF.

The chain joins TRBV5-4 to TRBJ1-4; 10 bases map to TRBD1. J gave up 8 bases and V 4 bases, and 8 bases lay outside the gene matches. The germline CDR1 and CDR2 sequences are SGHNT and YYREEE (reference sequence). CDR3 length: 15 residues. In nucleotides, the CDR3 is TGTGCCAGCAGCCTAGGGACAGGGGTTCGGGAAAAACTGTTTTTT. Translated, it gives CASSLGTGVREKLFF. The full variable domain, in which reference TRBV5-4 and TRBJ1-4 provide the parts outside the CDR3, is ETGVTQSPTHLIKTRGQQVTLRCSSQSGHNTVSWYQQALGQGPQFIFQYYREEENGRGNFPPRFSGLQFPNYSSELNVNALELDDSALYLCASSLGTGVREKLFFGSGTQLSVL.

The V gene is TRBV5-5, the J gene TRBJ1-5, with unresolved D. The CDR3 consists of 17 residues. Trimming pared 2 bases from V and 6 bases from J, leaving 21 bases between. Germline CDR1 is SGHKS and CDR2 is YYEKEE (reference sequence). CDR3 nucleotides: TGTGCCAGCAGCTTATTAGGCCGGGTAGAGTTCAGTCAGCCCCAGCATTTT. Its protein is CASSLLGRVEFSQPQHF.

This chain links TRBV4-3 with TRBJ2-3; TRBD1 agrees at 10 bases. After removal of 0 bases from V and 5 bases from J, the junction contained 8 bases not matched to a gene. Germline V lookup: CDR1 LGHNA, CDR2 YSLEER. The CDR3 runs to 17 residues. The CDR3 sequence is CASSQDHRDRGQDTQYF. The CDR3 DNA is TGCGCCAGCAGCCAAGACCACCGGGACAGGGGTCAAGATACGCAGTATTTT.

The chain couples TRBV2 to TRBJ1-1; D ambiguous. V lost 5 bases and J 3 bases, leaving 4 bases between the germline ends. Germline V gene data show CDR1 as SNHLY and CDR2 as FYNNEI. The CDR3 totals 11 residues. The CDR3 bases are TGTGCCAGCAGTCCGTACACTGAAGCTTTCTTT. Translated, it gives CASSPYTEAFF.

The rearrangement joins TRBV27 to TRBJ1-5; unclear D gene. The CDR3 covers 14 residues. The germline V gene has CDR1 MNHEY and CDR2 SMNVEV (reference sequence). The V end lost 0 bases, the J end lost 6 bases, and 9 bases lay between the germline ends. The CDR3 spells CASSLSTGGQPQHF. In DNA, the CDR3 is TGTGCCAGCAGTTTATCGACGGGAGGTCAGCCCCAGCATTTT.

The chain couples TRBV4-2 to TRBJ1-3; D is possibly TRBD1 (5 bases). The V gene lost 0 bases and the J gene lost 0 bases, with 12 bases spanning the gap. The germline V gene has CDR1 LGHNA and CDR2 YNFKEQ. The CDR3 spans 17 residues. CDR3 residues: CASSQEGTRYSGNTIYF. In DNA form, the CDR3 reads TGTGCCAGCAGCCAAGAAGGGACTCGCTACTCTGGAAACACCATATATTTT.